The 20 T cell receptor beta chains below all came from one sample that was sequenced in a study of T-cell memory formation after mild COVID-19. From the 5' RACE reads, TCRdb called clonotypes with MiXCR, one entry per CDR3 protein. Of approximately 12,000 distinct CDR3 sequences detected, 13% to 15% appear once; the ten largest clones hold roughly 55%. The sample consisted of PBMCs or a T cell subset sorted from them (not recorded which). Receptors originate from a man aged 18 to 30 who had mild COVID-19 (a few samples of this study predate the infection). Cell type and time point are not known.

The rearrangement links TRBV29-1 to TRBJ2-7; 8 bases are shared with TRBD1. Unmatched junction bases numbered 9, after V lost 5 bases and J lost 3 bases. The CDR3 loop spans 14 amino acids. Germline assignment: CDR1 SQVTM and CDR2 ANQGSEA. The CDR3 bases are TGCAGCGTTAAGCCAGGGGGCACGAGCTACGAGCAGTACTTC. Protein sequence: CSVKPGGTSYEQYF.

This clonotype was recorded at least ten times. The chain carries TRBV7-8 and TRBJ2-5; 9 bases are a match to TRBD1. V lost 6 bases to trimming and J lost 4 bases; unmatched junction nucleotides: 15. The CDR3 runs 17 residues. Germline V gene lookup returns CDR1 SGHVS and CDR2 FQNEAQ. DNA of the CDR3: TGTGCCAGCAGTTTGGGGACAGGGATCGGTACGGGAGAGACCCAGTACTTC. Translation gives CASSLGTGIGTGETQYF.

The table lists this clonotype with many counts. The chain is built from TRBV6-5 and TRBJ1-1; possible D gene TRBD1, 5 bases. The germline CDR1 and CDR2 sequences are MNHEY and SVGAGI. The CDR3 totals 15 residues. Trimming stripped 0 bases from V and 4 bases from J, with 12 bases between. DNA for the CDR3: TGTGCCAGCAGTTACTCTGGGGGTTTAGGCACTGAAGCTTTCTTT. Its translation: CASSYSGGLGTEAFF.

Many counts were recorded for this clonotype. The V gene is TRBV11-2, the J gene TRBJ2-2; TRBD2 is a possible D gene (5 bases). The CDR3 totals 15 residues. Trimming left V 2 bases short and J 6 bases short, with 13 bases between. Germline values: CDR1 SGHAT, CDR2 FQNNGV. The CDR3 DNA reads TGTGCCAGCAGCTTAACGAGGGAACCCGCCGGGGAGCTGTTTTTT. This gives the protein CASSLTREPAGELFF.

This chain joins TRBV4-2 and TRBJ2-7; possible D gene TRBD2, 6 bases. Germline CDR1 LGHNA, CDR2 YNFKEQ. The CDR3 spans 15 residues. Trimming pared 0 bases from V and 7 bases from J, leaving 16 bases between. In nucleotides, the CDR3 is TGTGCCAGCAGCCAAGATGGGACTCCCGCCTGTGAGCAGTACTTC. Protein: CASSQDGTPACEQYF.

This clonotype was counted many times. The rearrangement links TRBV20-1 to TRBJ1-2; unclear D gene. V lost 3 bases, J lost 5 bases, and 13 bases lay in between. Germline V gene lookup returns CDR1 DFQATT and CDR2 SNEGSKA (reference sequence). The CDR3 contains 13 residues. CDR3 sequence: CSARSYRLYGYTF. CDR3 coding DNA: TGCAGTGCTAGGTCCTACCGTCTATATGGCTACACCTTC.

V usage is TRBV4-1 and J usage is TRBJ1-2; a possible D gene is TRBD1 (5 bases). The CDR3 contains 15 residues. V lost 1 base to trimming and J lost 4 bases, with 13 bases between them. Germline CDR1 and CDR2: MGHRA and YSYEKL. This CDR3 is CASSQAPGGSYGYTF. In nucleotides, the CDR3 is TGCGCCAGCAGCCAAGCTCCGGGGGGGAGCTATGGCTACACCTTC.

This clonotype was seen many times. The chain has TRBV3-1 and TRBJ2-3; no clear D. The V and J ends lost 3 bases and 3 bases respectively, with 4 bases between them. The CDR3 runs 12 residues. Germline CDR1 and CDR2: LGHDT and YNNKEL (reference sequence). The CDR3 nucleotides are TGTGCCAGCAGCCAGGGAACAGATACGCAGTATTTT. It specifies CASSQGTDTQYF.

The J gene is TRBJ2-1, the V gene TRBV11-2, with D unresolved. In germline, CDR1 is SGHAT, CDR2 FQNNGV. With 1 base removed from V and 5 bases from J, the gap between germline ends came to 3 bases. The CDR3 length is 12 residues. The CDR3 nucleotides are TGTGCCAGCAGCTTAGGGGACAATGAGCAGTTCTTC. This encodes CASSLGDNEQFF.

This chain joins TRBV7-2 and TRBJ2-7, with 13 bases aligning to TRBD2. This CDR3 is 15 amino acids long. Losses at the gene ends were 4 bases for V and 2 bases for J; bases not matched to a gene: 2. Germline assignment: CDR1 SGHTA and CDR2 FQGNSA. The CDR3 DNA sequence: TGTGCCAGCAGCTCGGGACTAGCGGGACCCTACGAGCAGTACTTC. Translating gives CASSSGLAGPYEQYF.

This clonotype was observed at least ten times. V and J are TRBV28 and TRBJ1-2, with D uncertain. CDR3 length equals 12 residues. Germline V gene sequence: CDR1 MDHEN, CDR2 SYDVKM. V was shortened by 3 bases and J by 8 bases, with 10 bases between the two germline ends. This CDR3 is CASSFALSGYTF. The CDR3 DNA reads TGTGCCAGCAGTTTTGCGCTCTCCGGCTACACCTTC.

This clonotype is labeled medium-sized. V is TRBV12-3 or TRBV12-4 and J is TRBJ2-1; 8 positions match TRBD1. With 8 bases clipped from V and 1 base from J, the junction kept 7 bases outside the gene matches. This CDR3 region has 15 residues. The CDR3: CASRSGDRSYNEQFF. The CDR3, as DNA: TGTGCCAGCCGTTCTGGGGACAGGTCCTACAATGAGCAGTTCTTC.

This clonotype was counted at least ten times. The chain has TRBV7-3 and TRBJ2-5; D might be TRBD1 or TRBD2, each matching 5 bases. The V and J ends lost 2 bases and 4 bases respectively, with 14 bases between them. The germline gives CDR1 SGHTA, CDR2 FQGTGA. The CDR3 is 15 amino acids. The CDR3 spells CASSLFGATGETQYF. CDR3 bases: TGTGCCAGCAGCTTATTCGGGGCTACGGGAGAGACCCAGTACTTC.

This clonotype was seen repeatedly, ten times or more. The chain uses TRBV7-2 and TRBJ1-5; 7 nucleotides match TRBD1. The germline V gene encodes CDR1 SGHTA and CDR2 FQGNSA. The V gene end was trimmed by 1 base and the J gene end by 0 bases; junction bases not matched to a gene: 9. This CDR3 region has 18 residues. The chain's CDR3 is CASSLVGGTDHSNQPQHF. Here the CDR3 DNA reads TGTGCCAGCAGCTTAGTGGGGGGGACAGATCATAGCAATCAGCCCCAGCATTTT.

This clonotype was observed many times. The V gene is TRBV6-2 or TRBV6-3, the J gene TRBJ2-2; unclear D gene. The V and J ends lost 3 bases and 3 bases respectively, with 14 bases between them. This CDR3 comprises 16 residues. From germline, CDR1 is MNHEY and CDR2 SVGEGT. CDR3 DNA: TGTGCCAGCAGTTATAATTCCGGGTCCTACACCGGGGAGCTGTTTTTT. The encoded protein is CASSYNSGSYTGELFF.

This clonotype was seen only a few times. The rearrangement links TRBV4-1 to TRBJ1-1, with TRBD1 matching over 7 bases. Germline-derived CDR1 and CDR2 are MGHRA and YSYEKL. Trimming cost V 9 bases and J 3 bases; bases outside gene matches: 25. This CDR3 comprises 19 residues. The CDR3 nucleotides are TGCGCCAGTCAGTTTTGGCCCTCGGGAACAGGGGCGGACGACACTGAAGCTTTCTTT. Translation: CASQFWPSGTGADDTEAFF.

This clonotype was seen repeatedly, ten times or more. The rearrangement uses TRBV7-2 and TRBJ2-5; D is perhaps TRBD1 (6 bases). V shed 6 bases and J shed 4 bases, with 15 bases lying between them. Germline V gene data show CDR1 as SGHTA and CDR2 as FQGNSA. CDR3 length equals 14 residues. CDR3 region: CASSFSQGRETQYF. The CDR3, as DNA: TGTGCCAGCAGTTTTTCCCAGGGGCGAGAGACCCAGTACTTC. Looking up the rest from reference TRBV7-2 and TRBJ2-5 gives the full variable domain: GAGVSQSPSNKVTEKGKDVELRCDPISGHTALYWYRQSLGQGLEFLIYFQGNSAPDKSGLPSDRFSAERTGGSVSTLTIQRTQQEDSAVYLCASSFSQGRETQYFGPGTRLLVL.

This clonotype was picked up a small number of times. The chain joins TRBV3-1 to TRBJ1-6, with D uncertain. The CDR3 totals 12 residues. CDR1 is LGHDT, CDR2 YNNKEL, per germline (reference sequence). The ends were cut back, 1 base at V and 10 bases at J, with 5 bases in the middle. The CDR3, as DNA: TGTGCCAGCAGCCAAGTTGGGTCACCCCTCCACTTT. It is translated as CASSQVGSPLHF.

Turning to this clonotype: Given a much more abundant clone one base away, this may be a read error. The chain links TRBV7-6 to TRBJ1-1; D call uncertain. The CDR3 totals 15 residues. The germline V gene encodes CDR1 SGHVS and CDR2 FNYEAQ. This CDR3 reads CARSLAFRLNTEAFF. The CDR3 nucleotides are TGTGCCCGCAGCTTAGCGTTTCGTCTAAACACTGAAGCTTTCTTT.

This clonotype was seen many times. The CDR3 loop is CASRGTSAYEQYF. CDR3 nucleotide sequence: TGTGCCAGCAGGGGGACTTCCGCCTACGAGCAGTACTTC. The chain joins TRBV27 to TRBJ2-7, with D possibly TRBD2 on 6 matching bases. Trimming removed 6 bases at V and 2 bases at J, with 11 bases between. The CDR3 spans 13 residues. Germline V CDR1 and CDR2: MNHEY, SMNVEV (reference sequence).